The present TCR beta chain was sequenced within a study of spatial heterogeneity in lung cancer (dated by TCRdb to between 2018 and 2021). Some background on the complete study: Beta-chain transcripts were consistently detected in greater numbers than alpha-chain transcripts, which likely reflected higher beta-chain transcript abundance. In tumor regions, TCR transcript counts showed a strong correlation with a T cell transcriptional module score from matched bulk RNA-seq. In the raw uncorrected reads, each unique combination of TCR and UMI appeared more than ten times on average. TCR alpha and beta repertoires were quantitatively compared across multiple tumor regions, matched nontumor lung and blood in non-small cell lung cancer. Nonsynonymous mutation counts, determined by whole-exome sequencing of tumor tissue, were related to TCR repertoire features. Both alpha and beta chains were TCR-sequenced in 200 or so tumor regions, under 80 matched nontumor lung samples and roughly 54 PBMC samples obtained at surgery. Study-level results and caveats: The count of ubiquitous expanded TCRs correlated with the count of ubiquitous nonsynonymous mutations, and the count of regional expanded TCRs correlated with the count of regional nonsynonymous mutations. TCR-seq coverage of tumor T cells was estimated to be only 6% to 7.5% for alpha chains and 13% to 15% for beta chains. The number of expanded intratumoral alpha and beta TCRs correlated with the tumor nonsynonymous mutation count. Confirming at a functional level the hypothesis that regional TCRs recognize regional mutations was considered to require additional single-cell paired TCR alpha and beta sequencing.

Library preparation used 5' RACE. The sample was run on a NextSeq 500. In the TCR library protocol, a unique molecular identifier was attached to each TCR cDNA molecule so that PCR and sequencing errors could be corrected. The source study handled its data this way. Decombinator tools were used for TCR identification, UMI-based error correction and CDR3 extraction. TCRs above a frequency of 2 per 1,000, corresponding to the top 1% of the tumor frequency distribution, were defined as expanded. Expanded tumor TCRs statistically deemed absent (corrected P<0.05) from at least one tumor region were classed as regional, and all other expanded tumor TCRs were classed as ubiquitous. Each repertoire was subsampled 100 times to 5,000 TCRs, after which Renyi diversity was computed with the R vegan package. CDR3 similarity networks were constructed using string-kernel similarity of amino acid triplets, with links drawn between CDR3s whose pairwise similarity was above 0.82. In-frame beta chains were kept once TCRdb had trimmed the public reads at Q25 with fastp and called clones with MiXCR. Every entry covers one CDR3 protein and lists the most common genes and DNA from its rows. The V and J calls were determined by TCRdb, not by the authors. Counted in this sample were about 20,000 distinct CDR3 sequences; around 6.8% of them appeared once. Of the sample, roughly 25% is held by the ten largest clones.

Its CDR3 holds 16 amino acids, cysteine through phenylalanine. Only CDR3 DNA remains: 48 bases, in frame from the first base. Reading the germline V gene gives CDR1 MDHEN and CDR2 SYDVKM. Trimming takes 6 bases off V and 0 bases off J; junction bases not matched to a gene: 11. The time point label of this sample denotes: sample taken at primary tumor resection. The donors were more than 60 patients from the lung TRACERx cohort who had early-stage, untreated non-small cell lung cancer. For TCR sequencing, whole RNA was extracted from tumor and nontumor lung tissue, or from cryopreserved PBMC samples, and no cell sorting was done. A patient was chosen for TCR sequencing only when enough RNA was available from at least two tumor regions. Before being selected, tumor and adjacent nontumor lung specimens were reviewed by a lung pathologist. This clonotype was found many times. Its specific antigen is unknown. No much larger clone exists at a distance of one base, and base qualities are not known.

Source: lung tumor tissue, taken at surgery. The source of this sequence is a male donor with early-stage non-small cell lung cancer. The rearranged segments are TRBV28 and TRBJ2-7, and 7 junctional nucleotides match TRBD2. CDR3 loop: CASRANRGVLSYEQYF. In nucleotides, the sequence is TGTGCCAGCAGGGCCAACCGGGGGGTGCTCTCCTACGAGCAGTACTTC.